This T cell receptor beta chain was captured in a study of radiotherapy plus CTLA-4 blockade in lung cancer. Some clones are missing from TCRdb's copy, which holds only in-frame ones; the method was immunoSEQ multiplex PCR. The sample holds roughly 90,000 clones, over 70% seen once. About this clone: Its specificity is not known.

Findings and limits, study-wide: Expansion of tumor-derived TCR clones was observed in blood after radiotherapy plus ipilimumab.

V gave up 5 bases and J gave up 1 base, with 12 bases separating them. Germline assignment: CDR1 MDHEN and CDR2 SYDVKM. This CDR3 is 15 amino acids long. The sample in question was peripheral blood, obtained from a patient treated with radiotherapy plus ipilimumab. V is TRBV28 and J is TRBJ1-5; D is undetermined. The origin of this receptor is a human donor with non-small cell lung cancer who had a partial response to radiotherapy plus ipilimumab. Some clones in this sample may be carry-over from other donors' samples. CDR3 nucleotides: TGTGCCAGCAGTCCTCCCGGGAGAAGCAATCAGCCCCAGCATTTT. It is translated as CASSPPGRSNQPQHF.